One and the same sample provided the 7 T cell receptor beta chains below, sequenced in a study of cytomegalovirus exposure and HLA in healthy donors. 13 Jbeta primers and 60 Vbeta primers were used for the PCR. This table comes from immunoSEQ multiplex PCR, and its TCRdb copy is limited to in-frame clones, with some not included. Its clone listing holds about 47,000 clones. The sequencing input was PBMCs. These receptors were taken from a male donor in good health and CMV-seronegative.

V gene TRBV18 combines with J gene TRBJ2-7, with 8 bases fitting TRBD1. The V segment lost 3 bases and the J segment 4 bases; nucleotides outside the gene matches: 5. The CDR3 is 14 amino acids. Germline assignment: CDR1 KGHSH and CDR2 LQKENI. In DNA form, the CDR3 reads TGTGCCAGCTCACCCGGACAGGGTAATTACGAGCAGTACTTC. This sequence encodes CASSPGQGNYEQYF.

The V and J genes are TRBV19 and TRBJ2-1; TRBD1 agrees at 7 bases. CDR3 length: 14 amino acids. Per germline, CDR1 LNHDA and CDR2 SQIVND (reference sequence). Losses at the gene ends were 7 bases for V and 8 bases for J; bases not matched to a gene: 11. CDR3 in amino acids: CASNPGTVLHEQFF. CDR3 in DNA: TGTGCCAGTAATCCCGGGACAGTCCTCCATGAGCAGTTCTTC.

For the CDR3, the DNA is TGCAGCCTGACGACAGGGTTTACTGAAGCTTTCTTT. Translated, it gives CSLTTGFTEAFF. The rearrangement links TRBV29-1 to TRBJ1-1; the match to TRBD1 covers 7 bases. This CDR3 comprises 12 residues. V gave up 8 bases and J gave up 5 bases; unmatched junction bases: 8. The V gene's germline CDR1 is SQVTM and CDR2 ANQGSEA.

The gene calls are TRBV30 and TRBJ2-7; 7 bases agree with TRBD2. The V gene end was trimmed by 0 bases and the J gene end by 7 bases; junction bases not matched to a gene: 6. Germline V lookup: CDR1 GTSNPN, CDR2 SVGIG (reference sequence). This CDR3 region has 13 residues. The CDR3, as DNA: TGTGCCTGGAGTGTGGGAGGGGACGGGGAGCAGTACTTC. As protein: CAWSVGGDGEQYF.

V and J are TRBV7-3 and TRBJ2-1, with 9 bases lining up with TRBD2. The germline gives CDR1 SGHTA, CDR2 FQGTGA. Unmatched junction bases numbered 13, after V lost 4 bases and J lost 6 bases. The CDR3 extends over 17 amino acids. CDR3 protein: CASSSPGGGATFNEQFF. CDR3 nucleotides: TGTGCCAGCAGCTCCCCGGGCGGGGGGGCGACCTTCAATGAGCAGTTCTTC.

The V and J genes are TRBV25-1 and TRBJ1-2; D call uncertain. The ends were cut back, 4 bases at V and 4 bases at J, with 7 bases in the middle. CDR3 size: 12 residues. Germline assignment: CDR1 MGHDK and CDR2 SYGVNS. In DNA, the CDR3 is TGTGCCAGCAGTGTCATGTCCTATGGCTACACCTTC. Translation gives CASSVMSYGYTF.

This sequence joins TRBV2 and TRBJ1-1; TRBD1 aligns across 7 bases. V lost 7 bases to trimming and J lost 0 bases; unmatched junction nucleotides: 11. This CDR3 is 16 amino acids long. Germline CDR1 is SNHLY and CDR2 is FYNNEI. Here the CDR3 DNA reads TGTGCCAGCACCTCTGAAGGGACAGCGGTGAACACTGAAGCTTTCTTT. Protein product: CASTSEGTAVNTEAFF.